One sample yielded the 27 T cell receptor beta chains listed below, sequenced in a study of T cells in Graves' hyperthyroidism and ophthalmopathy. RNA transcripts provided the source from which TCR beta CDR3 regions were amplified. Using the HTBI primer set, a first-round RT-PCR was run on the TCR CDR3. TCRdb re-called the multiplex PCR reads with MiXCR, one entry per CDR3 protein. Among 700,000 to 950,000 distinct CDR3 sequences listed, approximately 40% were seen once. The sequenced sample was blood. These receptors all stem from a woman aged 40 to 50 with Graves' hyperthyroidism.

The rearrangement joins TRBV25-1 to TRBJ2-2; unclear D gene. Germline loops: CDR1 MGHDK, CDR2 SYGVNS. The CDR3 loop spans 12 amino acids. V was shortened by 7 bases and J by 5 bases, with 8 bases between the two germline ends. DNA of the CDR3: TGTGCCAGCAAAAAGGCGACCGGGGAGCTGTTTTTT. It yields the protein CASKKATGELFF.

The chain couples TRBV5-6 to TRBJ1-5; D uncertain. Trimming cost V 6 bases and J 2 bases, with 12 bases left between them. This CDR3 region has 14 residues. Germline V CDR1 and CDR2: SGHDT, YYEEEE. The CDR3 is CASTHLAGNQPQHF. The CDR3 DNA sequence: TGTGCCAGCACCCACTTGGCAGGCAATCAGCCCCAGCATTTT. Full variable domain (remainder filled in from reference TRBV5-6 and TRBJ1-5): DAGVTQSPTHLIKTRGQQVTLRCSPKSGHDTVSWYQQALGQGPQFIFQYYEEEERQRGNFPDRFSGHQFPNYSSELNVNALLLGDSALYLCASTHLAGNQPQHFGDGTRLSIL.

This clonotype has only a few counts. The rearrangement links TRBV28 to TRBJ1-1, with D perhaps TRBD1 (5 bases). The germline V gene encodes CDR1 MDHEN and CDR2 SYDVKM. The CDR3 consists of 10 residues. Trimming took 6 bases from V and 11 from J, leaving 10 bases between them. The CDR3 reads CASRSGAAFF. The DNA of the CDR3 is TGTGCCAGCAGGTCCGGGGCGGCTTTCTTT.

For this clonotype: A read error may be the cause here, since a much bigger clone is one base away. The CDR3 reads CAISREPNYGYTF. Written as DNA, the CDR3 is TGTGCCATCAGCCGGGAACCTAACTATGGCTACACCTTC. The chain carries TRBV10-3 and TRBJ1-2; D is undetermined. V shed 6 bases and J shed 0 bases, with 8 bases lying between them. This CDR3 contains 13 residues. The germline gives CDR1 ENHRY, CDR2 SYGVKD.

This clonotype was observed many times. One end of the junction does not line up with germline, which may come from a read error. The rearrangement links TRBV2 to TRBJ2-2, with D hard to call. CDR1 is SNHLY and CDR2 is FYNNEI in the germline V gene. The CDR3 runs to 11 residues. The chain's CDR3 is CASSGRDALFF. The CDR3 DNA reads TGTGCCAGCAGTGGTAGAGACGCCTTGTTCTTT.

The V gene is TRBV12-3 or TRBV12-4, the J gene TRBJ2-6, with D uncertain. The germline V and J ends were trimmed by 9 bases and 0 bases, with 9 bases remaining between them. This CDR3 has 14 amino acids. CDR3 DNA: TGTGCCAGTAGCCCTATCTCTGGGGCCAACGTCCTGACTTTC. The encoded protein is CASSPISGANVLTF.

This clonotype showed up many times. The V and J genes are TRBV7-8 and TRBJ2-7; maybe TRBD1 (6 bases). Germline V gene sequence: CDR1 SGHVS, CDR2 FQNEAQ. Trimming shortened V by 4 bases and J by 3 bases, and 16 bases separated the two germline ends. The CDR3 runs 15 residues. CDR3: CASSYHPNRDYEQYF. The CDR3 DNA reads TGTGCCAGCAGCTACCACCCGAACAGGGACTACGAGCAGTACTTC. The full variable domain, its missing parts supplied by reference TRBV7-8 and TRBJ2-7, is GAGVSQSPRYKVAKRGQDVALRCDPISGHVSLFWYQQALGQGPEFLTYFQNEAQLDKSGLPSDRFFAERPEGSVSTLKIQRTQQEDSAVYLCASSYHPNRDYEQYFGPGTRLTVT.

This clonotype was counted many times. This chain joins TRBV19 and TRBJ1-6, with D tentatively TRBD1 (5 bases). CDR3 length: 15 residues. The germline V and J ends were trimmed by 7 bases and 3 bases, with 13 bases remaining between them. Per the germline V gene, CDR1 is LNHDA and CDR2 is SQIVND (reference sequence). Here the CDR3 reads CASTYPDSYNSPLHF. CDR3 nucleotide sequence: TGTGCCAGTACTTATCCCGACAGCTATAATTCACCCCTCCACTTT.

The chain joins TRBV25-1 to TRBJ2-7, with TRBD1 matching over 12 bases. The CDR3 length is 17 residues. Germline V lookup: CDR1 MGHDK, CDR2 SYGVNS. The V and J ends lost 3 bases and 7 bases, in that order; junction bases with no gene match: 13. In DNA form, the CDR3 reads TGTGCCAGCAGTGATGGCTACCGGGGACAGGGGGCAGAAGAGCAGTACTTC. Amino acid sequence: CASSDGYRGQGAEEQYF.

This chain uses TRBV18 with TRBJ1-2; tentatively, D is TRBD1 (6 bases). Germline V gene sequence: CDR1 KGHSH, CDR2 LQKENI. The CDR3 consists of 14 residues. Trimming removed 6 bases at V and 1 base at J, with 12 bases between. Here the CDR3 reads CASSAWTDNYGYTF. The CDR3 DNA is TGTGCCAGCTCTGCGTGGACAGATAACTATGGCTACACCTTC.

This clonotype has only one observation. The genes are TRBV2 and TRBJ1-1; D remains ambiguous. The CDR3 is 16 residues long. Germline V gene lookup returns CDR1 SNHLY and CDR2 FYNNEI. The germline V and J ends were trimmed by 3 bases and 4 bases, with 18 bases remaining between them. The CDR3 sequence is CASSDNLGLGSTEAFF. CDR3 bases: TGTGCCAGCAGTGATAATTTAGGGCTCGGGAGCACTGAAGCTTTCTTT. The full variable domain, with the rest looked up from reference TRBV2 and TRBJ1-1, is EPEVTQTPSHQVTQMGQEVILRCVPISNHLYFYWYRQILGQKVEFLVSFYNNEISEKSEIFDDQFSVERPDGSNFTLKIRSTKLEDSAMYFCASSDNLGLGSTEAFFGQGTRLTVV.

The chain carries TRBV4-3 and TRBJ1-5; weak D call: TRBD1 (5 bases). The CDR3 runs 16 residues. CDR1 LGHNA and CDR2 YSLEER come from the germline V gene. Trimming pared 0 bases from V and 5 bases from J, leaving 14 bases between. DNA for the CDR3: TGCGCCAGCAGCCAAGATCCGATTCGGGGGGATCAGCCCCAGCATTTT. It encodes CASSQDPIRGDQPQHF.

J is TRBJ1-2 and V is TRBV12-3 or TRBV12-4; D gene unclear. The CDR3 totals 15 residues. Trimming took off 7 bases at V and 6 bases at J, with 21 bases between the two ends. CDR3 sequence reads: CASTKMGGISDGYTF. Written as DNA, the CDR3 is TGTGCCAGCACTAAAATGGGTGGGATTTCGGATGGCTACACCTTC.

This clonotype was seen ten or more times. V usage is TRBV4-1 and J usage is TRBJ2-7, with D possibly matching TRBD2 (6 bases). This CDR3 spans 14 amino acids. Germline V gene lookup returns CDR1 MGHRA and CDR2 YSYEKL. The V gene lost 1 base and the J gene lost 2 bases, with 9 bases spanning the gap. The CDR3 bases are TGCGCCAGCAGCCAAGGAAGACTAGCCTACGAGCAGTACTTC. Translating gives CASSQGRLAYEQYF.

The rearrangement links TRBV10-2 to TRBJ2-2; 9 nucleotides match TRBD2. V trimming: 9 bases; J trimming: 0 bases; junction bases outside the gene matches: 11. CDR1 and CDR2 (germline): WSHSY, SAAADI. This CDR3 spans 17 amino acids. The CDR3 loop reads CASFPQLAGANTGELFF. The CDR3 nucleotides are TGCGCCAGTTTCCCCCAATTAGCGGGAGCGAACACCGGGGAGCTGTTTTTT.

This clonotype was seen many times. This chain links TRBV10-3 with TRBJ1-1; D gene ambiguous. This CDR3 comprises 14 residues. V gave up 6 bases and J gave up 3 bases, with 14 bases separating them. Germline CDR1 ENHRY, CDR2 SYGVKD. The CDR3 loop is CAISYGDVDTEAFF. As DNA, the CDR3 is TGTGCCATCAGCTACGGAGACGTGGACACTGAAGCTTTCTTT.

This chain joins TRBV7-9 and TRBJ2-5; weak D call: TRBD2 (5 bases). The V gene's germline CDR1 is SEHNR and CDR2 FQNEAQ (reference sequence). The length of the CDR3 is 14 residues. V was shortened by 5 bases and J by 2 bases, with 12 bases between the two germline ends. The CDR3 sequence: CASSQTPGQETQYF. CDR3 coding DNA: TGTGCCAGCAGCCAAACTCCGGGGCAAGAGACCCAGTACTTC.

This clonotype was observed at least ten times. This sequence joins TRBV5-6 and TRBJ1-6; D unresolved. V was clipped by 5 bases and J by 15 bases, with 15 bases between them. The germline CDR1 and CDR2 sequences are SGHDT and YYEEEE. The CDR3 sequence is 12 residues long. The CDR3 DNA is TGTGCCAGCAGAGATACGGACCGGTACCTCCACTTT. It specifies CASRDTDRYLHF.

This sequence joins TRBV19 and TRBJ1-5, with D possibly matching TRBD1 (5 bases). V was shortened by 11 bases and J by 6 bases, with 20 bases between the two germline ends. Germline V gives CDR1 LNHDA, CDR2 SQIVND (reference sequence). The CDR3 loop spans 14 amino acids. CDR3 sequence (DNA): TGTGCCTGGAGTTTACCTGGGGGGGGTCAGCCCCAGCATTTT. It is translated as CAWSLPGGGQPQHF.

DNA for the CDR3: TGTGCCACCAGTTGGACTAGCGGGAAACAAGAGACCCAGTACTTC. It is translated as CATSWTSGKQETQYF. This chain uses TRBV15 with TRBJ2-5, with 12 positions matching TRBD2. Germline values: CDR1 LNHNV, CDR2 YYDKDF (reference sequence). The CDR3 loop spans 15 amino acids. Germline trimming cut 6 bases from V and 2 bases from J; bases unmatched to any gene: 4.

The chain joins TRBV20-1 to TRBJ1-1; D gene uncertain. Per germline, CDR1 DFQATT and CDR2 SNEGSKA (reference sequence). The length of the CDR3 is 14 residues. V was shortened by 4 bases and J by 0 bases, with 12 bases between the two germline ends. CDR3 region: CSATSGELNTEAFF. The CDR3 DNA reads TGCAGTGCTACTTCGGGAGAATTGAACACTGAAGCTTTCTTT.

This sequence joins TRBV12-3 or TRBV12-4 and TRBJ2-7; D is undetermined. This CDR3 contains 13 residues. V lost 3 bases and J lost 6, with 12 bases in between. CDR3 region: CASSFSSRCEQYF. The CDR3 coding sequence is TGTGCCAGCAGTTTTTCGTCCAGGTGCGAGCAGTACTTC.

The CDR3 DNA is TGCGCCAGCAGTTACAAGAGATTTGAGGCCCAGTACTTC. It yields the protein CASSYKRFEAQYF. The rearrangement uses TRBV10-2 and TRBJ2-5; no clear D. V lost 5 bases and J 9 bases, leaving 16 bases between the germline ends. Germline V lookup: CDR1 WSHSY, CDR2 SAAADI. The CDR3 covers 13 residues.

The chain carries TRBV7-9 and TRBJ2-7; 7 bases are shared with TRBD2. The trim removed 5 bases at V and 4 bases at J, leaving 17 bases unmatched. Germline lookup yields CDR1 SEHNR and CDR2 FQNEAQ (reference sequence). CDR3 length: 17 amino acids. This CDR3 is CASSQESGIQFVYEQYF. Written as DNA, the CDR3 is TGTGCCAGCAGCCAAGAGAGCGGGATACAGTTTGTGTACGAGCAGTACTTC.

This clonotype was detected a few times. The CDR3 DNA follows: TGCAGTGCTAGAGATCTGGAGCGGCCCACAGATACGCAGTATTTT. Protein sequence: CSARDLERPTDTQYF. The chain carries TRBV20-1 and TRBJ2-3; TRBD2 might be the D (5 bases). Germline CDR1 reads DFQATT; CDR2 reads SNEGSKA (reference sequence). V gave up 0 bases and J gave up 2 bases, with 12 bases separating them. This CDR3 comprises 15 residues.

V is TRBV6-5 and J is TRBJ1-2; no firm D call. V shed 4 bases and J shed 3 bases, with 18 bases lying between them. Germline CDR1 reads MNHEY; CDR2 reads SVGAGI. The CDR3 is made up of 16 amino acids. Written as DNA, the CDR3 is TGTGCCAGCAGTTTCGGGGTCCGGGGAGCTGACTATGGCTACACCTTC. This codes for CASSFGVRGADYGYTF.

This clonotype came up a few times. One end of the junction is discordant with germline, which a read error may explain. V and J are TRBV4-1 and TRBJ2-7; 8 bases agree with TRBD1. The CDR3 runs to 14 residues. Per germline, CDR1 MGHRA and CDR2 YSYEKL. This chain's CDR3 is CASSQDRGAYEQYF. The CDR3 coding sequence is TGTGCCAGCAGCCAAGACAGGGGCGCCTACGAGCAGTACTTC.